Listed below are T cell receptor beta chains from one sample, sequenced in a study of blood T cell repertoires in COVID-19. Profiled with immunoSEQ multiplex PCR; TCRdb holds only in-frame clones, not every one. The data contain more than 110,000 clones, approximately 80% of them singletons. The sample taken for sequencing was peripheral blood. These receptors all stem from a woman older than 75 with active or convalescent COVID-19. CDR3s leave out the opening cysteine and the closing phenylalanine or tryptophan. Each record gives: V gene, J gene, CDR3 protein.

V gene: TRBV27
J gene: TRBJ1-1
CDR3 protein: ASSFSGQGLMNTEAF

V gene: TRBV11-1
J gene: TRBJ2-3
CDR3 protein: ASSQQNTDTQY

V gene: TRBV5-7
J gene: TRBJ1-2
CDR3 protein: ASSEWHRLYFNYGYT

V gene: TRBV2
J gene: TRBJ1-5
CDR3 protein: ASSELAGLNQPQH

V gene: TRBV30
J gene: TRBJ1-1
CDR3 protein: AWSVSRLNTEAF

V gene: TRBV5-1
J gene: TRBJ2-3
CDR3 protein: ASSLGLSTDTQY

V gene: TRBV10-3
J gene: TRBJ2-3
CDR3 protein: AISERDRGGHTQY

V gene: TRBV3-1/TRBV3-2
J gene: TRBJ2-3
CDR3 protein: ASSGAADTQY

V gene: TRBV19
J gene: TRBJ2-7
CDR3 protein: ASRTTGDPRNEQY

V gene: TRBV21-1
J gene: TRBJ2-4
CDR3 protein: ASSTAAAAKNIQY

V gene: TRBV13
J gene: TRBJ1-1
CDR3 protein: ASSQTGTLTLNTEAF

V gene: TRBV4-1
J gene: TRBJ2-7
CDR3 protein: ASSQEIGGANPYEQY

V gene: TRBV19
J gene: TRBJ1-6
CDR3 protein: ASSRGDTLSGLYPLH

V gene: TRBV18
J gene: TRBJ2-5
CDR3 protein: ASSPPSPAGETQY

V gene: TRBV6-1
J gene: TRBJ2-7
CDR3 protein: ASSETSGIGQY

V gene: TRBV4-3
J gene: TRBJ2-3
CDR3 protein: ASSQAPGGPTDTQY

V gene: TRBV15
J gene: TRBJ2-5
CDR3 protein: ATSRDPGEGETQY

V gene: TRBV2
J gene: TRBJ1-1
CDR3 protein: ARSRDRGYTEAF

V gene: TRBV30
J gene: TRBJ2-7
CDR3 protein: AWSDVSGGRGTYEQY

V gene: TRBV19
J gene: TRBJ1-5
CDR3 protein: ASSEGQAGYQPQH

V gene: TRBV19
J gene: TRBJ1-5
CDR3 protein: ASKFGVGGTLSNQPQH

V gene: TRBV7-3
J gene: TRBJ1-6
CDR3 protein: ASSLLPSSYNSPLH

V gene: TRBV19
J gene: TRBJ1-1
CDR3 protein: ASSIEGPGGTEAF

V gene: TRBV7-2
J gene: TRBJ2-7
CDR3 protein: ASSRDREYEQY

V gene: TRBV18
J gene: TRBJ2-3
CDR3 protein: ASSPGQGYTDTQY

V gene: TRBV19
J gene: TRBJ1-2
CDR3 protein: ASFNQQGIYGYT

V gene: TRBV19
J gene: TRBJ1-5
CDR3 protein: ASTSIRSGGDNQPQH

V gene: TRBV19
J gene: TRBJ1-1
CDR3 protein: ASSSGGNTEAF

V gene: TRBV5-4
J gene: TRBJ2-5
CDR3 protein: ASSPGTVQETQY

V gene: TRBV7-3
J gene: TRBJ2-5
CDR3 protein: ASGTGVQETQY

V gene: TRBV19
J gene: TRBJ2-5
CDR3 protein: ASSTQAETQY

V gene: TRBV12-3/TRBV12-4
J gene: TRBJ2-1
CDR3 protein: ASTNNRVAEQF

V gene: TRBV24-1
J gene: TRBJ2-7
CDR3 protein: ATSDPGLGKEQY

V gene: TRBV6-5
J gene: TRBJ1-3
CDR3 protein: ASTLDSGSGNTIY

V gene: TRBV27
J gene: TRBJ1-1
CDR3 protein: ASNPTGRMNTEAF

V gene: TRBV5-6
J gene: TRBJ2-7
CDR3 protein: ASSLGRSSYEQY

V gene: TRBV7-3
J gene: TRBJ2-7
CDR3 protein: ASSSAGVHEQY

V gene: TRBV14
J gene: TRBJ1-6
CDR3 protein: ASSQIRASGSPLH

V gene: TRBV30
J gene: TRBJ2-1
CDR3 protein: AWSVSRWIGEQF

V gene: TRBV18
J gene: TRBJ1-4
CDR3 protein: ASSPDGATNEKLF

V gene: TRBV2
J gene: TRBJ2-5
CDR3 protein: ASSFYETGEGETQY

V gene: TRBV19
J gene: TRBJ2-2
CDR3 protein: ASKEDRYTGELF

V gene: TRBV27
J gene: TRBJ1-2
CDR3 protein: ASSITSGTGTTGYT

V gene: TRBV5-4
J gene: TRBJ1-3
CDR3 protein: ASSIGGFNRNTIY

V gene: TRBV15
J gene: TRBJ1-2
CDR3 protein: ATSRVGTALNYGYT

V gene: TRBV7-2
J gene: TRBJ2-5
CDR3 protein: ASSLGYVAQETQY

V gene: TRBV7-2
J gene: TRBJ1-1
CDR3 protein: ASSLEGQFMNTEAF

V gene: TRBV7-8
J gene: TRBJ2-7
CDR3 protein: ASSFGDSAYEQY

V gene: TRBV7-9
J gene: TRBJ1-2
CDR3 protein: ASSPGTGGDGYT

V gene: TRBV30
J gene: TRBJ1-1
CDR3 protein: AWRWGTGNTEAF

V gene: TRBV3-1/TRBV3-2
J gene: TRBJ1-6
CDR3 protein: ASSLEVSSYNSPLH

V gene: TRBV1
J gene: TRBJ1-5
CDR3 protein: TSSRGQNSNQPQH

V gene: TRBV6-5
J gene: TRBJ1-5
CDR3 protein: ASSYAGTGVGQPQH